The clone carrying this T cell receptor (beta chain) has just one count. The sample is drawn from a study of shared clonotypes between healthy human individuals. The J segment lost 1 base and the V segment lost 3 bases, leaving 7 bases of the junction unmatched. This CDR3 has 16 residues. CDR1 and CDR2 (germline): LGHNA, YNFKEQ. The assay ran at deep level. TCRdb's table, derived via immunoSEQ multiplex PCR, lists solely in-frame clones and lacks some. The sample shows 2 million to 2.5 million clones, more than 85% of them seen only once. The sequence was collected from a man between 18 and 35 years old in good health. Some clones in this sample may be carry-over from other donors' samples. The V and J genes are TRBV4-2 and TRBJ2-5, with 8 bases matching TRBD2. The specimen was naive CD4+ T cells from PBMCs. Subset reported: CD45RA+ positively selected. CDR3 in DNA: TGTGCCAGCAGCCAGGCCGGACTAGCCATCCAAGAGACCCAGTACTTC. Residues: CASSQAGLAIQETQYF.